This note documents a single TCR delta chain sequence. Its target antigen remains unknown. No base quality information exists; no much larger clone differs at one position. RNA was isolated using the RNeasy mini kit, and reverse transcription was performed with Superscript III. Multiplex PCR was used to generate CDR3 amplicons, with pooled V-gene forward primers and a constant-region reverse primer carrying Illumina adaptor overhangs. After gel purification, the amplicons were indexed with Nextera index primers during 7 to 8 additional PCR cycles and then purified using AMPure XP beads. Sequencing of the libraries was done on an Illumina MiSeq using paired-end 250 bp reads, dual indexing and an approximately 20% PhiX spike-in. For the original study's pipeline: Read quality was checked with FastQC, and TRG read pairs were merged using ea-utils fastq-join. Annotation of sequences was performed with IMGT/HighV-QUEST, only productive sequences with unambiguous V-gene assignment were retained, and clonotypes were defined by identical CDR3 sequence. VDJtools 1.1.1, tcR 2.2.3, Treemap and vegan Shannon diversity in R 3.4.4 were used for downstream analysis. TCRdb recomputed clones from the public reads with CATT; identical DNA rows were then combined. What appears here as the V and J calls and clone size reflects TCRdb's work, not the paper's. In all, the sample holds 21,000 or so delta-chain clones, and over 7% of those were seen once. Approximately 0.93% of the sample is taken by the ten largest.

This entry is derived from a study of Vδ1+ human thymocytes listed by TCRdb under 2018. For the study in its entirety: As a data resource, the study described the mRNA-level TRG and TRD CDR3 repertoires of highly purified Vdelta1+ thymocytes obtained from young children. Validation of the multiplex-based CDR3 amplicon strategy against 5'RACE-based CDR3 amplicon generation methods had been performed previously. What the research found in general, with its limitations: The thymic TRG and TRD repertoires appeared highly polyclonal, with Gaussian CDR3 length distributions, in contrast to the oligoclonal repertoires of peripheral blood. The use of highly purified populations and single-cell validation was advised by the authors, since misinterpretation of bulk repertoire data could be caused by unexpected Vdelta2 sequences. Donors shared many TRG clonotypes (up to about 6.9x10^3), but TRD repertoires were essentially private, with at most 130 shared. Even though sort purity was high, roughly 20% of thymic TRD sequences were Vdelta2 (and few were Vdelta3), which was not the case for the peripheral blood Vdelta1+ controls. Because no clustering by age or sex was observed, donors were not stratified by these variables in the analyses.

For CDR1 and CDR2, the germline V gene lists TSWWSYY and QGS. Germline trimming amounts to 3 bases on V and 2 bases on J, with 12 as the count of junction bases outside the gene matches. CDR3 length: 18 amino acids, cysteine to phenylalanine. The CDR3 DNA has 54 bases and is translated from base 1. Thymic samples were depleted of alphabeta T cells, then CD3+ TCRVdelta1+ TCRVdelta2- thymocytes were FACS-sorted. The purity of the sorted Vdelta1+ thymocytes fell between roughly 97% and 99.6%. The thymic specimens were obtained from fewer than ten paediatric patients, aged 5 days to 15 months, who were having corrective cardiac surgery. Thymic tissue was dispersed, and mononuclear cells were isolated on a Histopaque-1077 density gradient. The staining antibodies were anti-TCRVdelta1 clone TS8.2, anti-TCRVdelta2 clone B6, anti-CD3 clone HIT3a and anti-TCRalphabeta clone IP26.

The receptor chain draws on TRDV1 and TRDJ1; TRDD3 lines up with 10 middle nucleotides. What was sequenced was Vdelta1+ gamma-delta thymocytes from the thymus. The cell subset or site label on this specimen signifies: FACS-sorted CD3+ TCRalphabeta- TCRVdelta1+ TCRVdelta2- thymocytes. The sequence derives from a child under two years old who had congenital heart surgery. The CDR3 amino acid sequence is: CALGEEVRTGGCTDKLIF. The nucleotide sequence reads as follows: TGTGCTCTTGGGGAGGAAGTCCGTACTGGGGGATGTACCGATAAACTCATCTTT.